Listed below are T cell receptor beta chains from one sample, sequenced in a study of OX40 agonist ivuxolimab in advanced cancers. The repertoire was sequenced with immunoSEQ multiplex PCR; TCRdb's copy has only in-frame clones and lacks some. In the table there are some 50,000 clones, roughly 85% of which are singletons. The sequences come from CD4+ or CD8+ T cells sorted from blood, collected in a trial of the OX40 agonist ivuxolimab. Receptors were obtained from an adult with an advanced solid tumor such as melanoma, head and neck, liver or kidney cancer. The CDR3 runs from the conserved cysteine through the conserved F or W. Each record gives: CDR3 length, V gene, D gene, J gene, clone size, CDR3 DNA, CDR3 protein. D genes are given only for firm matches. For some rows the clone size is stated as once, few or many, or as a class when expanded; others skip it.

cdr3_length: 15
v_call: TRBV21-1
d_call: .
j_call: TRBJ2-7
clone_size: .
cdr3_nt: TGTGCCAGCAGCGGACTGGGACCACGCTCCTACGAGCAGTACTTC
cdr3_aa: CASSGLGPRSYEQYF

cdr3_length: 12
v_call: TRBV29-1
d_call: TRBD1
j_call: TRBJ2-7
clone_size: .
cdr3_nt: TGCAGCGCACACAGGGGGCTGAACGAGCAGTACTTC
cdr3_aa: CSAHRGLNEQYF

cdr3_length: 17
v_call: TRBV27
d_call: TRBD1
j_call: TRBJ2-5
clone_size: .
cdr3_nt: TGTGCCAGCAGTTTAAGCGGGACAGGGAGGCACGGTGGGACCCAGTACTTC
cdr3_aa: CASSLSGTGRHGGTQYF

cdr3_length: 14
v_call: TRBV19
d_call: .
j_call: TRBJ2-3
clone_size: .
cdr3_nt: TGTGCCAGTAGTATGATGGGGGACACAGATACGCAGTATTTT
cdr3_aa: CASSMMGDTDTQYF

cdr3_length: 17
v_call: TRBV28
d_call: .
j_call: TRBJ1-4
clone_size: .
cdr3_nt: TGTGCCAGCAGTTCCTGGGTGAAGGAACCGCGCAATGAAAAACTGTTTTTT
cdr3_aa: CASSSWVKEPRNEKLFF

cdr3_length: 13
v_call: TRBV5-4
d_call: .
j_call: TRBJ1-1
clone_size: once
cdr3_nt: TGTGCCAGCAGCTTGGACTGGAACACTGAAGCTTTCTTT
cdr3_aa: CASSLDWNTEAFF

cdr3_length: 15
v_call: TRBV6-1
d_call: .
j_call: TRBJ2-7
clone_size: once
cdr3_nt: TGTGCCAGCAGTGAAAGGGGGGCAGGGTCCTACGAGCAGTACTTC
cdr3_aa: CASSERGAGSYEQYF

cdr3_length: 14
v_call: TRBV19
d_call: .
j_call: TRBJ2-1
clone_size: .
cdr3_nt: TGTGCCAGTAGTATCGTAGGGGCCGACAATGAGCAGTTCTTC
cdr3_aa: CASSIVGADNEQFF

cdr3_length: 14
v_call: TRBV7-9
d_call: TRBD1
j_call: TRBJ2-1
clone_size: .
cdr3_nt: TGTGCCAGCAGGACACAGGGGGCCTACAATGAGCAGTTCTTC
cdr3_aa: CASRTQGAYNEQFF

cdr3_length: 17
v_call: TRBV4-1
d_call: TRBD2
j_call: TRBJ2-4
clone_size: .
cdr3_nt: TGCGCCAGCAGCCAAGATCCCCCAGCGGGAGGGCTAAACATTCAGTACTTC
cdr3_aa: CASSQDPPAGGLNIQYF

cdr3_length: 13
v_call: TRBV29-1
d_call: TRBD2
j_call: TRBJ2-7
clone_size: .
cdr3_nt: TGCAGCGTTGCTAAGGGCGGGGGATACGAGCAGTACTTC
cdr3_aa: CSVAKGGGYEQYF

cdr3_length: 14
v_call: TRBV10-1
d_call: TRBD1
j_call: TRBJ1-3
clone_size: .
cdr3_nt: TGCGCCGAACAGGAAGAGACAGGGGTCGGATCCGTATATTTT
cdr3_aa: CAEQEETGVGSVYF

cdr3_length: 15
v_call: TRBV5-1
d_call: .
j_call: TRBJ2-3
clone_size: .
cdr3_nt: TGCGCCAGCAGCTTGGCCGGGACTAGCACAGATACGCAGTATTTT
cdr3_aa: CASSLAGTSTDTQYF

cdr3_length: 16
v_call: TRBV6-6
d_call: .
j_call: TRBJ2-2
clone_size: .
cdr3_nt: TGTGCCAGCAGTTACTATCGCGGGGCGTACACCGGGGAGCTGTTTTTT
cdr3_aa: CASSYYRGAYTGELFF

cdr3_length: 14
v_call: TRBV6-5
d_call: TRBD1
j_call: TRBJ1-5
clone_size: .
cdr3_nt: TGTGCCAGCAGACAACAGGGGGTGGATCAGCCCCAGCATTTT
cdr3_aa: CASRQQGVDQPQHF

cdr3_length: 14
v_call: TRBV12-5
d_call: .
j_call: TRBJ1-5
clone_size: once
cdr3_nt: TGTGCTAGTGTCCGAGGGGCCCTCAATCAGCCCCAGCATTTT
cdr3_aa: CASVRGALNQPQHF

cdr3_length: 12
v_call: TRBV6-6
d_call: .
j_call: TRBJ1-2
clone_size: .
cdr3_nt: TGTGCCAGCAGTCCTCAAACCCGGGGCTACACCTTC
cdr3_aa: CASSPQTRGYTF

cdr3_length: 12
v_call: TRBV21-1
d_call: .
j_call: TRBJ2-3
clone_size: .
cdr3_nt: TGTGCCAGCCCGACAAACACAGATACGCAGTATTTT
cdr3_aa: CASPTNTDTQYF

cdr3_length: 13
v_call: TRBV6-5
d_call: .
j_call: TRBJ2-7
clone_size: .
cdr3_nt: TGTGCCAGCAGGGTAGCGGATTCCTACGAGCAGTACTTC
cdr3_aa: CASRVADSYEQYF

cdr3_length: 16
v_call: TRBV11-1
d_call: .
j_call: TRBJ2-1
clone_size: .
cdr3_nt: TGTGCCAGCAGCCCTCCCCAGACAGATTACCACAATGAGCAGTTCTTC
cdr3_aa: CASSPPQTDYHNEQFF

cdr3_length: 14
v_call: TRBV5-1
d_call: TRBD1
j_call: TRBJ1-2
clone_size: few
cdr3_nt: TGCGCCAGCAGCTTGGGGACAGGGTACGAAGGCTACACCTTC
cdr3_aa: CASSLGTGYEGYTF

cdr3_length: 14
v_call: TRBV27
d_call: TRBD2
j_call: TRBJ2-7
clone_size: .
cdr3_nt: TGTGCAAGTAGATCCTTCGGGGGGGCAGCCGAGCAGTACTTC
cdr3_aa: CASRSFGGAAEQYF

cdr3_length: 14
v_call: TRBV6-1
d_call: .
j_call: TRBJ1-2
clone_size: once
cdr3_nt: TGTGCCAGCAGTGAAAGGGGGACCAGCTATGGCTACACCTTC
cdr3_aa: CASSERGTSYGYTF

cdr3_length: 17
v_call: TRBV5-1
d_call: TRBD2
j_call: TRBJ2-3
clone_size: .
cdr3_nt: TGCGCCAGCAGCTTGGCCGGGACTACGCTGATGACAGATACGCAGTATTTT
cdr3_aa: CASSLAGTTLMTDTQYF

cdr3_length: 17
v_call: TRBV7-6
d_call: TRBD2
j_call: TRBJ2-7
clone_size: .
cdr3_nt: TGTGCCAGCAGCTTAGGGTTGACAGGAATAGCGGGAGTCGAGCAGTACTTC
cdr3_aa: CASSLGLTGIAGVEQYF

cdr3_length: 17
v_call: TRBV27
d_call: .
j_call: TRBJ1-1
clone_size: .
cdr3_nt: TGTGCCGGAGCCCATTTTGAGGAAGGGTTCCCCGACACTGAAGCTTTCTTT
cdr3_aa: CAGAHFEEGFPDTEAFF

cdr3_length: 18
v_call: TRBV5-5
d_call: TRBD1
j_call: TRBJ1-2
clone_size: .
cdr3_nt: TGTGCCAGCAGCAGGGGGCAAGGCGTCCGGGACAGCACCTATGGCTACACCTTC
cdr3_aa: CASSRGQGVRDSTYGYTF

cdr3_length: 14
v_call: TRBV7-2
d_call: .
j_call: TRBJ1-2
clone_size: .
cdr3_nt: TGTGCCAGCAGCCCAGATTGGGAGAACTATGGCTACACCTTC
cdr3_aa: CASSPDWENYGYTF

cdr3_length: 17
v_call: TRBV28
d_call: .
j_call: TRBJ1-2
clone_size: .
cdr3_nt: TGTGCCAGCAGTTTATGGACAGGCTCTACCGGGGGCTATGGCTACACCTTC
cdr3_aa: CASSLWTGSTGGYGYTF

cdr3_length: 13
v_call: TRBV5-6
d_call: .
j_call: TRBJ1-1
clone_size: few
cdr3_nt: TGTGCCAGCAGCTTGGGCTCAGGCACTGAAGCTTTCTTT
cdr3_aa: CASSLGSGTEAFF

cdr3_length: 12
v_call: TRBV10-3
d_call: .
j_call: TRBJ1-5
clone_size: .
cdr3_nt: TGTGCCATCAGTGAGACAGATCAGCCCCAGCATTTT
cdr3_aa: CAISETDQPQHF

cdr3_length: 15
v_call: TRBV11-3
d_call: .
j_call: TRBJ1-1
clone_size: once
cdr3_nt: TGTGCCAGCAGCTTAGGTCAGTCCATGAACACTGAAGCTTTCTTT
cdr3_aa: CASSLGQSMNTEAFF

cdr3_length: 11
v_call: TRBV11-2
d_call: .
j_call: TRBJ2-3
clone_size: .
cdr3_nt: TGTGCCAGCAGGGCCGCCTATACGCAGTATTTT
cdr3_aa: CASRAAYTQYF

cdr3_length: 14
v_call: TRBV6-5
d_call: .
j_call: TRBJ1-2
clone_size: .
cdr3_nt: TGTGCCAGCAGTCCCCTGGGGCCCGGCTATGGCTACACCTTC
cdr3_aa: CASSPLGPGYGYTF

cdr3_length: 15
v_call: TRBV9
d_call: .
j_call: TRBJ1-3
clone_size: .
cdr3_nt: TGTGCCAGCAGCAGAGATGGGGTGGCTGGAAACACCATATATTTT
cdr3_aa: CASSRDGVAGNTIYF

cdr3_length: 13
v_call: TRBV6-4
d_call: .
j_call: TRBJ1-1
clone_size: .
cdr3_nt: TGTGCCAGCAGTGACTCCCTCCTGGGGGAAGCTTTCTTT
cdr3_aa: CASSDSLLGEAFF

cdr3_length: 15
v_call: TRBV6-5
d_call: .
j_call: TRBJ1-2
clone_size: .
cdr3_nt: TGTGCCAGCAGTTACTCGAGCCCGGGCGCCTATGGCTACACCTTC
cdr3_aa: CASSYSSPGAYGYTF